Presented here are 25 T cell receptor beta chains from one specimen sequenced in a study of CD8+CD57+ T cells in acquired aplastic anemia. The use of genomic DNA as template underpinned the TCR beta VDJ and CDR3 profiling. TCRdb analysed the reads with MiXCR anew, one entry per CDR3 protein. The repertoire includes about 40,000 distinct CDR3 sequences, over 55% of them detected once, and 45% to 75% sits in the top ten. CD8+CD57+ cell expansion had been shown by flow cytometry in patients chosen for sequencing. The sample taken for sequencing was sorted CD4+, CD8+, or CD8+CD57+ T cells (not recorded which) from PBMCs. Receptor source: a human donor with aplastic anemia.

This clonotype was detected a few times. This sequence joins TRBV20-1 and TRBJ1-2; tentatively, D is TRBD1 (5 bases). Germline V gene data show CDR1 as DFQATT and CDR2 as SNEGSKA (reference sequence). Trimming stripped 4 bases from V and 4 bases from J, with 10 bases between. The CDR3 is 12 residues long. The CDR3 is CSATDKIYGYTF. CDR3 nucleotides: TGCAGTGCTACGGACAAGATCTATGGCTACACCTTC.

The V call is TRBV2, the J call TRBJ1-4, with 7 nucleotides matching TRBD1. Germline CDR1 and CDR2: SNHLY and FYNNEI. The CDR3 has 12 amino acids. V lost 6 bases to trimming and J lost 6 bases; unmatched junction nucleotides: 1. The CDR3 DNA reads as TGTGCCAGCAGGACAGGGCATGAAAAACTGTTTTTT. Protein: CASRTGHEKLFF.

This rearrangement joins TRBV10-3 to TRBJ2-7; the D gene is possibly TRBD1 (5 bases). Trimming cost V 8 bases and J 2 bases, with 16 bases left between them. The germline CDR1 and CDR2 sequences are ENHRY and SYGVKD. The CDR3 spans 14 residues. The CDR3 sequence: CAICETADTYEQYF. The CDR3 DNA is TGTGCCATCTGCGAGACAGCTGACACCTACGAGCAGTACTTC.

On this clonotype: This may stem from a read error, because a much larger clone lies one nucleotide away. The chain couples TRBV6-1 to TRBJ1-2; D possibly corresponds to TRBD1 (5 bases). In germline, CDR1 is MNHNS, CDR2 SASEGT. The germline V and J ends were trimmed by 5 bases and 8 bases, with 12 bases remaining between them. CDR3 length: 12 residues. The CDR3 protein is CASSPGAGGYTF. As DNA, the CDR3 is TGTGCCAGCAGTCCCGGGGCGGGAGGCTACACCTTC.

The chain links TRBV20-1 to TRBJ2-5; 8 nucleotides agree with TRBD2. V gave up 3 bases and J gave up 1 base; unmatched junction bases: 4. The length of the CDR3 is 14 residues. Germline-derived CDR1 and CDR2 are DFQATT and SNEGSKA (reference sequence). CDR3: CSASGGAPQETQYF. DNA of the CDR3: TGCAGTGCTAGCGGGGGGGCCCCCCAAGAGACCCAGTACTTC.

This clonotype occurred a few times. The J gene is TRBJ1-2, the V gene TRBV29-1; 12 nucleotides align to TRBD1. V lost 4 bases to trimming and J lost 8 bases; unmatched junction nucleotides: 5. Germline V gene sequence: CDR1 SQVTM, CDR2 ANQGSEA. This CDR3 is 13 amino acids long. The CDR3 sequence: CSVVGQGAKGYTF. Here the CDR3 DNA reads TGCAGCGTTGTGGGACAGGGGGCGAAGGGCTACACCTTC.

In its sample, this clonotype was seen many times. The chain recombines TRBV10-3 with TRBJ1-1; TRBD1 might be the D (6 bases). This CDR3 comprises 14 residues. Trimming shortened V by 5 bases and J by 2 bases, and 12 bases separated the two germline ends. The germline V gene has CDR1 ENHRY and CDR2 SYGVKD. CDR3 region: CAISPRGDNTEAFF. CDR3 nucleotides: TGTGCCATCAGTCCGAGGGGGGACAACACTGAAGCTTTCTTT.

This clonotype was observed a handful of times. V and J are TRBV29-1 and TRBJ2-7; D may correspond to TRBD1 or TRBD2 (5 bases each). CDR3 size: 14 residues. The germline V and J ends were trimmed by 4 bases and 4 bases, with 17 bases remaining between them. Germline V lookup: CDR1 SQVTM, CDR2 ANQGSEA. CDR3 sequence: CSVVTGTGTYEQYF. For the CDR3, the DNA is TGCAGCGTTGTCACCGGGACCGGAACATACGAGCAGTACTTC.

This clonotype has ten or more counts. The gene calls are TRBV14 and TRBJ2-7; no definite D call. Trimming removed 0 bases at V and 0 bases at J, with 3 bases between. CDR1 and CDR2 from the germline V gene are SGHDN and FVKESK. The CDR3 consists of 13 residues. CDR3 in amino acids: CASSQEDSYEQYF. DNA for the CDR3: TGTGCCAGCAGCCAAGAAGACTCCTACGAGCAGTACTTC.

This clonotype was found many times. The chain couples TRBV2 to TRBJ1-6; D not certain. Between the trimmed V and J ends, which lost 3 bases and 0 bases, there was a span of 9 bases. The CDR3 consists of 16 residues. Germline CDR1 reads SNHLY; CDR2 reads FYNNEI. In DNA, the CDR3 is TGTGCCAGCAGTGAGGTCGGCAGCTCCTATAATTCACCCCTCCACTTT. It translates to CASSEVGSSYNSPLHF. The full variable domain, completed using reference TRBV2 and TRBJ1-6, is EPEVTQTPSHQVTQMGQEVILRCVPISNHLYFYWYRQILGQKVEFLVSFYNNEISEKSEIFDDQFSVERPDGSNFTLKIRSTKLEDSAMYFCASSEVGSSYNSPLHFGNGTRLTVT.

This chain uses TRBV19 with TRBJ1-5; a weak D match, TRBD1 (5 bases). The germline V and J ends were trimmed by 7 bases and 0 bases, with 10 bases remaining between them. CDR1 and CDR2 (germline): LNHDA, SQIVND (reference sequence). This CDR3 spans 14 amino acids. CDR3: CASTGRDSNQPQHF. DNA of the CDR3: TGTGCCAGTACGGGGCGGGATAGCAATCAGCCCCAGCATTTT.

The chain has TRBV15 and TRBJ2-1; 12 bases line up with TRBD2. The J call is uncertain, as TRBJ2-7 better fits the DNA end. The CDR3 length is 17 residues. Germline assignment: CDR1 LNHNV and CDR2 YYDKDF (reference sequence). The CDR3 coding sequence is TGTGCCACCAGCAGCCCCAGGACTAGCGGGACCTACAATGAGCAGTACTTC. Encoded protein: CATSSPRTSGTYNEQYF.

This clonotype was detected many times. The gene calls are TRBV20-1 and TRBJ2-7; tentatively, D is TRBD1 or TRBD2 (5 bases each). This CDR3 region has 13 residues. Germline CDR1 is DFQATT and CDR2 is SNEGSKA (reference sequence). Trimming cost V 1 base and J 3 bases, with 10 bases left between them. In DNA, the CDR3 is TGCAGTGCTAGAGGGGAGACAGACTACGAGCAGTACTTC. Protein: CSARGETDYEQYF.

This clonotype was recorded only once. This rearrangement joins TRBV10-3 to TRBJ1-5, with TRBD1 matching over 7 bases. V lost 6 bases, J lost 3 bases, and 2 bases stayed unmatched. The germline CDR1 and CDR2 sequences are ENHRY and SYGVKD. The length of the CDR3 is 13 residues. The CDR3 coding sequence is TGTGCCATCAGGACAGGGTCCAATCAGCCCCAGCATTTT. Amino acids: CAIRTGSNQPQHF.

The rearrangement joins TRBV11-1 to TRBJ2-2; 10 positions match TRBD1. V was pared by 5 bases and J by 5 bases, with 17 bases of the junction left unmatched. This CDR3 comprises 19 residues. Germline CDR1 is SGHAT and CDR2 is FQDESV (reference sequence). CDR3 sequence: CASSPPWVSAGQGTGELFF. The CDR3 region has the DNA TGTGCCAGCAGCCCCCCGTGGGTATCGGCGGGACAGGGGACCGGGGAGCTGTTTTTT.

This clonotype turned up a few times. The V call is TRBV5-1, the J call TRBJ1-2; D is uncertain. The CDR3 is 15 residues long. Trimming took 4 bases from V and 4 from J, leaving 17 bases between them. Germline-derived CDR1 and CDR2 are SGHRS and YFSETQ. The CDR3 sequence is CASSEGRGEGYGYTF. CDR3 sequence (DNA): TGCGCCAGCAGCGAAGGACGGGGAGAAGGCTATGGCTACACCTTC.

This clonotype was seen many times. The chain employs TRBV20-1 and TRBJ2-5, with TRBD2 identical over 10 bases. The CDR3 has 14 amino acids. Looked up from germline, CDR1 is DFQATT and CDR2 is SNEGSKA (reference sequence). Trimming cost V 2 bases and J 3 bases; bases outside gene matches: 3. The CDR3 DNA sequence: TGCAGTGCTAGAAGCGGGGGGGCTGAAGAGACCCAGTACTTC. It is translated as CSARSGGAEETQYF.

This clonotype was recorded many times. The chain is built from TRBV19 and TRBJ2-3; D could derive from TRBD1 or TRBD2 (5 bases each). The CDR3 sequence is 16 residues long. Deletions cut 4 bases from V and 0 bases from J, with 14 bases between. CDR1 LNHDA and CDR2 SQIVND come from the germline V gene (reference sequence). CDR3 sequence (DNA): TGTGCCAGTAGTAGAGACTTCGGGGCTAGCACAGATACGCAGTATTTT. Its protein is CASSRDFGASTDTQYF.

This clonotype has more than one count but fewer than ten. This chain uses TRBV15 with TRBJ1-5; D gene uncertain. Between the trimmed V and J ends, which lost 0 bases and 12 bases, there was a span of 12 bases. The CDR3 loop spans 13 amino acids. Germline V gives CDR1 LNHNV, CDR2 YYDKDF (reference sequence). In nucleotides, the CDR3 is TGTGCCACCAGCAGAGATAGTACAGCTAACCAGCATTTT. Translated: CATSRDSTANQHF. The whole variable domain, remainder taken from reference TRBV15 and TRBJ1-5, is DAMVIQNPRYQVTQFGKPVTLSCSQTLNHNVMYWYQQKSSQAPKLLFHYYDKDFNNEADTPDNFQSRRPNTSFCFLDIRSPGLGDTAMYLCATSRDSTANQHFGDGTRLSIL.

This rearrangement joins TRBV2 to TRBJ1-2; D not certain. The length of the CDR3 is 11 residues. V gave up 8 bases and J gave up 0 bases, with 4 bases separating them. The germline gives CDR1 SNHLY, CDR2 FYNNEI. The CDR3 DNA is TGTGCCAGCGCATCTAACTATGGCTACACCTTC. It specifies CASASNYGYTF.

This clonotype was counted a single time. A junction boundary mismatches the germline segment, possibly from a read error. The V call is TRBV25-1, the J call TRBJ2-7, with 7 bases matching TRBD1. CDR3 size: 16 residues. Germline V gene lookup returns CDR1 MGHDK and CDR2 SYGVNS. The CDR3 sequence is CASSSPTGWNPYEQYF. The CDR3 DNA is TGCGCCAGCAGTAGCCCGACAGGGTGGAACCCCTACGAGCAGTACTTC.

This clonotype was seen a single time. The CDR3 reads CSATRSETQYF. DNA of the CDR3: TGCAGTGCGACTCGGTCAGAGACCCAGTACTTC. This rearrangement joins TRBV20-1 to TRBJ2-5; D is ambiguous. CDR3 length: 11 residues. V lost 6 bases to trimming and J lost 4 bases, with 9 bases between them. Germline assignment: CDR1 DFQATT and CDR2 SNEGSKA (reference sequence).

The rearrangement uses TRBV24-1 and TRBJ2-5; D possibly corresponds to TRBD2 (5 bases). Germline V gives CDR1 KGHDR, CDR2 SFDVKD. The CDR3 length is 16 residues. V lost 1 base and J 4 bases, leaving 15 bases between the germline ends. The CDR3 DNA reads TGTGCCACCAGTGATTTATCGCCCGGGGATGGAGAGACCCAGTACTTC. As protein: CATSDLSPGDGETQYF.

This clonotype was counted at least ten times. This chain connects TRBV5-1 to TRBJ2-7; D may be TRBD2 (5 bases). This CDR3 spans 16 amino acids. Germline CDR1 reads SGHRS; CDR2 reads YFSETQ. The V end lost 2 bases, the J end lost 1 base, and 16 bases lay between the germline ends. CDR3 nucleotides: TGCGCCAGCAGCTTCAGTGGAGGCCCCCATTCCTACGAGCAGTACTTC. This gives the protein CASSFSGGPHSYEQYF.

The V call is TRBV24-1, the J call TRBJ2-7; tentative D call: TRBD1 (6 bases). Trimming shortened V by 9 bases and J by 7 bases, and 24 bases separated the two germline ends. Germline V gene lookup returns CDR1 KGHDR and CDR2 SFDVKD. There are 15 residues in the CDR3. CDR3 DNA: TGTGCCACCGCGAAGGGGCCTAGACAGGATGGGGAGCAGTACGTC. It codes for CATAKGPRQDGEQYV.